The present TCR beta chain was sequenced within a study of T cell clonotyping in hematopoietic cell transplantation. Sequencing used immunoSEQ multiplex PCR; TCRdb keeps in-frame clones, though not all of them. The table has more than 8,000 clones, about 88% seen once; the top ten hold about 30%. Documented time point: recipient sample about 28 days before transplant, after cytoreduction. This clonotype originated in a woman aged 55-70 years with acute myeloid leukemia. Some clones in this sample may be carry-over from other donors' samples. This sample comprised peripheral blood mononuclear cells, obtained before stem cell transplant.

CDR3 coding DNA: TGTGCCAGCAGTTATGGGACTAGCCTCTACGAGCAGTACTTC. Protein: CASSYGTSLYEQYF. The chain joins TRBV6-6 to TRBJ2-7; 9 bases fit TRBD2. Per germline, CDR1 MNHNY and CDR2 SVGAGI (reference sequence). The CDR3 consists of 14 residues. J gave up 3 bases and V 3 bases, and 3 bases lay outside the gene matches.